The 13 T cell receptor beta chains in this list originate from one sample, sequenced in a study of control samples from healthy donors and cancer patients. The repertoire was sequenced with immunoSEQ multiplex PCR; TCRdb's copy has only in-frame clones and lacks some. The data contain about 140,000 clones, roughly nine tenths of them seen just once; the ten biggest clones take up about 4.9%. The specimen sequenced was blood. Receptor source: a young man in good health.

This chain uses TRBV12-3 or TRBV12-4 with TRBJ2-2; no definite D call. V lost 6 bases to trimming and J lost 6 bases, with 11 bases between them. CDR3 length: 13 amino acids. The CDR3 bases are TGTGCCAGCAGCCTTAGGTTTGCCGGGGAGCTGTTTTTT. This sequence encodes CASSLRFAGELFF.

The rearrangement links TRBV7-2 to TRBJ1-2; 10 nucleotides align to TRBD1. Germline trimming cut 4 bases from V and 4 bases from J; bases unmatched to any gene: 0. CDR3 length equals 13 residues. In germline, CDR1 is SGHTA, CDR2 FQGNSA. CDR3 nucleotides: TGTGCCAGCAGCTGGGACAGGGGCTATGGCTACACCTTC. Its translation: CASSWDRGYGYTF.

This clone has just one count. The chain links TRBV7-3 to TRBJ2-5; D is possibly TRBD1 or TRBD2 (7 bases each). CDR1 and CDR2 from the germline V gene are SGHTA and FQGTGA. V was trimmed by 9 bases and J by 14 bases, leaving 13 bases between them. This CDR3 spans 9 amino acids. This CDR3 is CARAGQFYF. The CDR3 region has the DNA TGTGCCAGAGCGGGACAGTTTTACTTC.

The count of this clone is one. The gene calls are TRBV7-2 and TRBJ2-7, with TRBD2 matching 11 bases. The ends lost 1 base at V and 4 bases at J; junction bases unmatched: 6. The CDR3 runs to 16 residues. Germline lookup yields CDR1 SGHTA and CDR2 FQGNSA. The CDR3 sequence: CASSLEDSGRGYEQYF. The DNA of the CDR3 is TGTGCCAGCAGCTTAGAAGATAGCGGGAGGGGTTACGAGCAGTACTTC.

The rearrangement joins TRBV10-3 to TRBJ2-2, with no clear D. This CDR3 is 18 amino acids long. Germline CDR1 is ENHRY and CDR2 is SYGVKD. V lost 2 bases, J lost 6 bases, and 22 bases lay in between. The CDR3 coding sequence is TGTGCCATCAGTGAGGGGTCTGGCAGCTTTTTTTACGCCGGGGAGCTGTTTTTT. Protein: CAISEGSGSFFYAGELFF.

CDR3 residues: CASSMGGYTDTQYF. The CDR3 bases are TGTGCCAGTAGTATGGGGGGATACACAGATACGCAGTATTTT. V and J are TRBV19 and TRBJ2-3; the D gene is possibly TRBD2 (6 bases). Trimming removed 3 bases from V and 2 bases from J, with 9 bases in between. This CDR3 contains 14 residues. The germline gives CDR1 LNHDA, CDR2 SQIVND (reference sequence).

V is TRBV11-2 and J is TRBJ2-7; the D gene is possibly TRBD1 (6 bases). Trimming left V 3 bases short and J 4 bases short, with 10 bases between. CDR1 and CDR2 (germline): SGHAT, FQNNGV. The CDR3 contains 13 residues. DNA for the CDR3: TGTGCCAGCAGCTTTCAAGGGGGATACGAGCAGTACTTC. This encodes CASSFQGGYEQYF.

This clone was seen only a few times. The chain combines TRBV2 with TRBJ1-2; TRBD1 might be the D (5 bases). The CDR3 runs 11 residues. Germline-derived CDR1 and CDR2 are SNHLY and FYNNEI. This CDR3 is CGSGTIYGYTF. The CDR3 DNA reads TGTGGGTCAGGGACCATCTATGGCTACACCTTC.

The chain uses TRBV27 and TRBJ1-5; D gene unclear. Germline V gene lookup returns CDR1 MNHEY and CDR2 SMNVEV (reference sequence). The CDR3 contains 15 residues. V lost 4 bases to trimming and J lost 0 bases, with 10 bases between them. The CDR3 loop reads CASSSESYSNQPQHF. The CDR3 bases are TGTGCCAGCAGTTCGGAGAGTTATAGCAATCAGCCCCAGCATTTT.

The chain carries TRBV7-3 and TRBJ2-5; possible D gene TRBD2, 7 bases. V dropped 7 bases and J dropped 5 bases, with 29 bases sitting between them. The CDR3 contains 18 residues. Germline V gene data show CDR1 as SGHTA and CDR2 as FQGTGA. CDR3 loop: CASKPGAGTTTTGETQYF. Written as DNA, the CDR3 is TGTGCCAGCAAACCAGGGGCCGGGACTACCACCACGGGGGAGACCCAGTACTTC.

The chain uses TRBV2 and TRBJ2-7; 9 bases line up with TRBD1. Looked up from germline, CDR1 is SNHLY and CDR2 is FYNNEI. This CDR3 spans 14 amino acids. With 4 bases clipped from V and 4 bases from J, the junction kept 5 bases outside the gene matches. This CDR3 is CASSVSGQGYEQYF. CDR3 coding DNA: TGTGCCAGCAGTGTCTCGGGACAGGGTTACGAGCAGTACTTC.

This CDR3 reads CASSVEGGTGELFF. The CDR3 region has the DNA TGTGCCAGTAGTGTGGAAGGGGGCACCGGGGAGCTGTTTTTT. The genes are TRBV19 and TRBJ2-2; D might be TRBD1 (6 bases). CDR1 LNHDA and CDR2 SQIVND come from the germline V gene (reference sequence). There are 14 residues in the CDR3. The V end lost 5 bases, the J end lost 4 bases, and 11 bases lay between the germline ends.

This clone was observed at least ten times. J is TRBJ1-4 and V is TRBV6-4; unclear D gene. The CDR3 spans 13 residues. CDR1 is MRHNA and CDR2 is SNTAGT in the germline V gene. Trimming stripped 3 bases from V and 5 bases from J, with 7 bases between. In DNA, the CDR3 is TGTGCCAGCAGTGAGTCGGAGAATGAAAAACTGTTTTTT. It codes for CASSESENEKLFF.